Detailed here is one T cell receptor (beta chain). Its antigen is unidentified. The source of the sample is a study of T cells in Graves' hyperthyroidism and ophthalmopathy. RNA transcripts yielded amplified TCR beta CDR3 regions. The TCR CDR3 was amplified in a first-round RT-PCR using the HTBI primer set. In TCRdb, the multiplex PCR reads were re-called with MiXCR into one record per CDR3 protein. The sample has 560,000 or so distinct CDR3 sequences; 15% to 20% are singletons. Study-level findings and limits: Most clonotypes expanded in thyroid above 0.001 were likewise present in blood.

The CDR3 is 14 residues long. Trimming stripped 6 bases from V and 1 base from J, with 9 bases between. Germline V gives CDR1 MNHEY, CDR2 SMNVEV (reference sequence). This sequence originates from a man aged 40-55 years with Graves' ophthalmopathy. This chain uses TRBV27 with TRBJ1-4, with D unclear. Sequencing used blood. The CDR3 here is CASRPRITNEKLFF. Written as DNA, the CDR3 is TGTGCCAGCAGGCCCAGGATAACTAATGAAAAACTGTTTTTT.